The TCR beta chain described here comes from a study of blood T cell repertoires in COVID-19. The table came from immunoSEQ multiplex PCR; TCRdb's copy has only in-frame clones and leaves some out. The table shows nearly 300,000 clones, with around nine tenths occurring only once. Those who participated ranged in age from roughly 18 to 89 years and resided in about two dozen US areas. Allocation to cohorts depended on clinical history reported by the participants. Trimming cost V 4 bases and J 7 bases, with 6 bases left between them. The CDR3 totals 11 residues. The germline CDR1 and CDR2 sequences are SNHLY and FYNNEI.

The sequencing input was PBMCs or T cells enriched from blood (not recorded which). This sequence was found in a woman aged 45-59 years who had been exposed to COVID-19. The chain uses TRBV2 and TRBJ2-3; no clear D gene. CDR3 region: CASSGRNTQYF. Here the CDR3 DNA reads TGTGCCAGCAGTGGCAGGAATACGCAGTATTTT.